This T cell receptor beta chain was found in a study of T cells in localized non-small cell lung cancer. General study points: Uninvolved adjacent lung had higher T cell clonality than tumor and all other tissues. A median approximately 53 of the top 100 tumor clones appeared in adjacent lung. Longer survival (overall) was linked to higher T cell density in blood.

With regard to this clone: What it binds is not known.

Profiling relied on immunoSEQ multiplex PCR, and the TCRdb table lists in-frame clones only, not all of them. The sample has 45,000 to 60,000 clones, about 83% seen once. V lost 5 bases to trimming and J lost 0 bases; unmatched junction nucleotides: 6. Per the germline V gene, CDR1 is SGHTA and CDR2 is FQGTGA. The CDR3 covers 15 residues. The V call is TRBV7-3, the J call TRBJ1-2; 7 bases agree with TRBD1. Sequenced material: peripheral blood, taken before any cancer treatment. The TCR was taken from a female donor at least 60 years old with stage II squamous cell lung carcinoma. CDR3 DNA sequence: TGTGCCAGCAGCCATTACAGGGGAGCTAACTATGGCTACACCTTC. It is translated as CASSHYRGANYGYTF.